This T cell receptor beta chain was recovered during a study of CD8 T cells in ankylosing spondylitis. From germline, CDR1 is SGHDT and CDR2 YYEEEE. V lost 4 bases and J lost 5, with 21 bases in between. This CDR3 is built from 16 residues. Note on this clonotype: Its antigen is still unknown.

Points from the study as a whole: Disease-linked clones reportedly showed significant enrichment in matched ankylosing spondylitis synovial fluid. What seemed typical of ankylosing spondylitis blood was a TCR beta motif built from several highly homologous variants.

Construction of TCR beta libraries was performed using quantitative 5'-RACE with molecular barcodes. TCRdb used MiXCR to reprocess the 5' RACE reads, holding one entry per CDR3 protein. The sample has about 450,000 distinct CDR3 sequences, roughly 26% seen once. The specimen was blood, either unsorted or a sorted T cell fraction (not recorded which). This TCR came from a male donor with ankylosing spondylitis. The V call is TRBV5-6, the J call TRBJ2-5; D tentatively reads TRBD1 or TRBD2 (6 bases each). The CDR3: CASSPLRGRMVETQYF. In DNA, the CDR3 is TGTGCCAGCAGCCCTCTGAGGGGGAGGATGGTGGAGACCCAGTACTTC.